The present T cell receptor beta chain was sequenced within a study of brain metastases from non-small cell lung cancer. Study-wide results and caveats: In roughly 64% of brain metastases, T-cell clones were expanded compared with matched primary tumors. Metastases had sparse T cells but largely shared repertoires with primaries. Fewer infiltrating T cells were found in brain metastases than primaries.

Germline V gene lookup returns CDR1 MDHEN and CDR2 SYDVKM. Trimming shortened V by 6 bases and J by 5 bases, and 19 bases separated the two germline ends. The CDR3 runs to 15 residues. Produced via immunoSEQ multiplex PCR; TCRdb's table is partial and in-frame only. The repertoire holds around 4,500 clones, with 80% to 90% as singletons. Notes on this clone: Antigen specificity is unknown.

Sequences were obtained from primary lung tumor tissue. This chain links TRBV28 with TRBJ1-2; maybe TRBD1 (6 bases). The sequence was collected from a donor aged 40 or older with non-small cell lung cancer. The CDR3 region is CASSPTSTGVYGYTF. In nucleotides, the CDR3 is TGTGCCAGCAGCCCGACCTCGACAGGCGTTTATGGCTACACCTTC.